Listed here is a single T cell receptor (beta chain). As yet, its antigen is unknown. This sample is drawn from a study of CD8+ T cells in alopecia areata. cDNA serving as the sequencing template came from extracted, reverse transcribed RNA. The assay was immunoSEQ multiplex PCR, and TCRdb's table has in-frame clones only and misses some. This table has some 95,000 clones, around 44% appearing once. The V end lost 5 bases, the J end lost 2 bases, and 16 bases lay between the germline ends. Germline V CDR1 and CDR2: SGDLS, YYNGEE. The CDR3 has 15 amino acids. The study's findings and limits: Shared TCR sequences were less clear between patients than in mice, possibly partly from HLA diversity.

The chain recombines TRBV9 with TRBJ2-5, with D perhaps matching TRBD2 (6 bases). This sequence originates from a human donor with alopecia areata. The sequenced sample was CD4+ T cells sorted from blood. The CDR3 region has the DNA TGTGCCAGCAGTCCGTCCGGCGGGATACAAGAGACCCAGTACTTC. It yields the protein CASSPSGGIQETQYF.